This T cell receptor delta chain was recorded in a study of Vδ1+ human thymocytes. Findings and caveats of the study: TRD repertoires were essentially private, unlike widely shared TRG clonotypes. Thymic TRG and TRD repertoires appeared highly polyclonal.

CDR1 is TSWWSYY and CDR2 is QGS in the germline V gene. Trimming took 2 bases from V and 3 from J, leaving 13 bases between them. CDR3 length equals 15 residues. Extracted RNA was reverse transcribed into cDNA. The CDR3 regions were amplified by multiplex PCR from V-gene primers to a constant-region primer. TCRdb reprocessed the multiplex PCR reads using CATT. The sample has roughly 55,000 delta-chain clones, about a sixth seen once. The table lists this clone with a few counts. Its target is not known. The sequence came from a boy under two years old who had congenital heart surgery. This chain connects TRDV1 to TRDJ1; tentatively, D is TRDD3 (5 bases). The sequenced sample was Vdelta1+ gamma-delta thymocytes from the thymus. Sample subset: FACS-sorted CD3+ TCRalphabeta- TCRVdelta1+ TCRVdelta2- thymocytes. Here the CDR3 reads CALGEGRRGPDKLIF. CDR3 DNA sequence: TGTGCTCTTGGGGAAGGGCGTCGGGGGCCCGATAAACTCATCTTT.